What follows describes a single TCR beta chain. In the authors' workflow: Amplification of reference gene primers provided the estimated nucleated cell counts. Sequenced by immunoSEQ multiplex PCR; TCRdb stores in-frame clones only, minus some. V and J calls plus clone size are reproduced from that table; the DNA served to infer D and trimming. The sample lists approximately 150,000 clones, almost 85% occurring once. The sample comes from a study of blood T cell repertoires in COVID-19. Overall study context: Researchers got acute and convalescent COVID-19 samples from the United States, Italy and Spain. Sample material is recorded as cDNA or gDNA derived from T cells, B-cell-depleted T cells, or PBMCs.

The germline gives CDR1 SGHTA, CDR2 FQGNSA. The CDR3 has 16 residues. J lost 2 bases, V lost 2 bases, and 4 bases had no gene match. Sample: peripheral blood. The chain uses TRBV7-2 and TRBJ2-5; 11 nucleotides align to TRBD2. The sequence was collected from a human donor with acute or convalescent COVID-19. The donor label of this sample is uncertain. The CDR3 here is CASSLRLAGWQETQYF. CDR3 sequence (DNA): TGTGCCAGCAGCTTAAGACTAGCGGGGTGGCAAGAGACCCAGTACTTC.